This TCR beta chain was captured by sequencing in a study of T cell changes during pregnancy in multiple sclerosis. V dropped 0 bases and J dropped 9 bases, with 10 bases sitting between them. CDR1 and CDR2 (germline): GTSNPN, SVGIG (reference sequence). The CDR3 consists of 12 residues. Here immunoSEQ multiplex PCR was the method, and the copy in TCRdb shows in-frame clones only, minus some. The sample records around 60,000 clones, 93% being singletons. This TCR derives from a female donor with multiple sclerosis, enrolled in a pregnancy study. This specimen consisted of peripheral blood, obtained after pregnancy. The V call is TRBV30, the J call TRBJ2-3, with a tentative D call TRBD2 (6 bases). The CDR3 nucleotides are TGTGCCTGGAGTGTAGATGGGGGGACGCAGTATTTT. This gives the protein CAWSVDGGTQYF.